This T cell receptor beta chain was sequenced during a study of T cell responses to AZD1222 COVID-19 vaccine. Study conclusions and caveats: Per reports, nearly half of all spike-specific TCRs target regions that are unmutated in variants. Seropositivity was recorded at baseline in only 6 or 7 AZD1222 recipients.

Produced via immunoSEQ multiplex PCR; TCRdb's table is partial and in-frame only. The sample yields 150,000 to 180,000 clones, less than 90% seen once. Regarding this clone: Its antigen is still unknown.

CDR1 is SGHRS, CDR2 YFSETQ, per germline. V was trimmed by 1 base and J by 8 bases, leaving 16 bases between them. CDR3 length: 15 residues. Source: peripheral blood, taken on day 0 of AZD1222 vaccination. The V call is TRBV5-1, the J call TRBJ1-3; a weak D match, TRBD1 (5 bases). The source of this sequence is an adult in good health. Here the CDR3 DNA reads TGCGCCAGCAGCTTGCAAGGGGACCCGGCGGACACCATATATTTT. Its protein product is CASSLQGDPADTIYF.